A single sample gave rise to the 22 T cell receptor beta chains below, sequenced in a study of blood T cell repertoires in COVID-19. Method: immunoSEQ multiplex PCR; TCRdb's copy keeps in-frame clones and lacks some. Of a few hundred thousand clones listed, over 75% are singletons. The source material was PBMCs or T cells enriched from blood (not recorded which). The origin of the receptors is a man aged 40-55 years who had recovered from COVID-19.

This chain links TRBV3-1 (or the pseudogene TRBV3-2) with TRBJ1-2, with TRBD1 as a possible D gene (6 bases). This CDR3 is 13 amino acids long. The germline V and J ends were trimmed by 1 base and 7 bases, with 10 bases remaining between them. Germline V CDR1 and CDR2: LGHDT, YNNKEL (reference sequence). Written as DNA, the CDR3 is TGTGCCAGCAGCCAAGGCAGGGGACCTGGCTACACCTTC. As protein: CASSQGRGPGYTF.

This clone showed up just once. The chain couples TRBV5-1 to TRBJ2-7, with 7 bases aligning to TRBD2. V was pared by 3 bases and J by 6 bases, with 9 bases of the junction left unmatched. Per the germline V gene, CDR1 is SGHRS and CDR2 is YFSETQ. CDR3 length equals 14 residues. This chain's CDR3 is CASSSLLGGGEQYF. The CDR3 DNA sequence: TGCGCCAGCAGCTCACTGTTAGGCGGGGGCGAGCAGTACTTC. Drawing the rest from reference TRBV5-1 and TRBJ2-7, the complete variable domain is KAGVTQTPRYLIKTRGQQVTLSCSPISGHRSVSWYQQTPGQGLQFLFEYFSETQRNKGNFPGRFSGRQFSNSRSEMNVSTLELGDSALYLCASSSLLGGGEQYFGPGTRLTVT.

The rearrangement uses TRBV15 and TRBJ2-3; possibly TRBD1 for D (5 bases). V shed 1 base and J shed 0 bases, with 5 bases lying between them. Germline CDR1 reads LNHNV; CDR2 reads YYDKDF (reference sequence). The CDR3 spans 14 residues. CDR3 DNA sequence: TGTGCCACCAGCAGAGGGACAAGCACAGATACGCAGTATTTT. It specifies CATSRGTSTDTQYF.

In this sample, this clone turned up once. The chain recombines TRBV7-6 with TRBJ1-1; the match to TRBD1 covers 8 bases. This CDR3 region has 17 residues. The germline V gene encodes CDR1 SGHVS and CDR2 FNYEAQ. Trimming removed 3 bases from V and 1 base from J; junction bases left unmatched: 10. CDR3 protein: CASSLYLIQGGNTEAFF. DNA of the CDR3: TGTGCCAGCAGCTTGTACCTTATACAGGGGGGGAACACTGAAGCTTTCTTT.

J is TRBJ2-3 and V is TRBV27, with 9 bases fitting TRBD1. Germline V gene data show CDR1 as MNHEY and CDR2 as SMNVEV (reference sequence). The CDR3 length is 15 residues. V dropped 4 bases and J dropped 6; count of bases not matched to a gene: 8. The CDR3 sequence: CASSSRDRVRDTQYF. The CDR3 DNA reads as TGTGCCAGCAGTTCTCGGGACAGGGTCCGGGATACGCAGTATTTT.

The V call is TRBV7-8, the J call TRBJ2-5; TRBD2 matches 9 bases. Trimming cost V 1 base and J 5 bases; bases outside gene matches: 8. CDR3 length: 16 residues. Germline V gene data show CDR1 as SGHVS and CDR2 as FQNEAQ. CDR3 loop: CASSLGRGGRVETQYF. The CDR3 DNA sequence: TGTGCCAGCAGCTTAGGGCGGGGGGGGCGTGTGGAGACCCAGTACTTC.

The chain employs TRBV27 and TRBJ1-6; 7 nucleotides agree with TRBD1. The V segment lost 2 bases and the J segment 5 bases; nucleotides outside the gene matches: 3. Germline lookup yields CDR1 MNHEY and CDR2 SMNVEV (reference sequence). This CDR3 contains 15 residues. The CDR3, as DNA: TGTGCCAGCAGTTTAACAGGGGCTGATAATTCACCCCTCCACTTT. It encodes CASSLTGADNSPLHF.

This chain connects TRBV9 to TRBJ2-1; no firm D call. Germline lookup yields CDR1 SGDLS and CDR2 YYNGEE. The CDR3 totals 12 residues. Trimming took off 9 bases at V and 8 bases at J, with 15 bases between the two ends. CDR3 region: CAIPPARDEQFF. The CDR3 coding sequence is TGTGCCATTCCGCCGGCCCGGGATGAGCAGTTCTTC.

This clone was found a few times. The gene calls are TRBV4-1 and TRBJ2-2; D not certain. The CDR3 consists of 13 residues. The V end was cut by 4 bases, the J end by 6 bases, with 9 bases between. Germline CDR1 and CDR2: MGHRA and YSYEKL. CDR3 DNA: TGCGCCAGCAGCCCTGACACGTCCGGGGAGCTGTTTTTT. Protein: CASSPDTSGELFF.

The CDR3 reads CASSIRGPIGELFF. For the CDR3, the DNA is TGTGCCAGTAGTATCCGAGGGCCGATCGGGGAGCTGTTTTTT. The J gene is TRBJ2-2, the V gene TRBV19; D may be TRBD2 (5 bases). This CDR3 is built from 14 residues. Germline CDR1 LNHDA, CDR2 SQIVND (reference sequence). Between the trimmed V and J ends, which lost 3 bases and 7 bases, there was a span of 12 bases.

The V call is TRBV27, the J call TRBJ2-7; D gene uncertain. CDR1 is MNHEY, CDR2 SMNVEV, per germline (reference sequence). Trimming left V 5 bases short and J 6 bases short, with 14 bases between. The CDR3 has 13 residues. The CDR3 DNA is TGTGCCAGCAGTCAAATAGCTGGCGTCGAGCAGTACTTC. As protein: CASSQIAGVEQYF.

The chain employs TRBV4-1 and TRBJ2-7; the match to TRBD2 covers 8 bases. V dropped 4 bases and J dropped 6; count of bases not matched to a gene: 17. Germline V gene lookup returns CDR1 MGHRA and CDR2 YSYEKL. The CDR3 extends over 17 amino acids. The DNA for the CDR3 is TGCGCCAGCAGCCTAGTAGGTCCCGGGAGGGCCAAAAGCGAGCAGTACTTC. Protein product: CASSLVGPGRAKSEQYF.

V gene TRBV21-1 combines with J gene TRBJ1-4; the table's D call, TRBD1, has no DNA check behind it. TRBV21-1 is noted as a pseudogene. This CDR3 spans 15 amino acids. CDR3: CASSRDRGGGEKLFF. Here the CDR3 DNA reads TGTGCCAGCAGCAGAGACAGGGGAGGAGGTGAAAAACTGTTTTTT.

This clone was seen once. V usage is TRBV11-3 and J usage is TRBJ2-2; 8 nucleotides line up with TRBD2. J was trimmed by 1 base and V by 5 bases; bases with no gene match: 6. Germline CDR1 is SGHNT and CDR2 is YENEEA. This CDR3 is built from 16 residues. CDR3 in amino acids: CASSPPGGRNTGELFF. CDR3 DNA: TGTGCCAGCAGCCCCCCGGGAGGGAGGAACACCGGGGAGCTGTTTTTT.

This chain links TRBV13 with TRBJ2-7, with TRBD1 matching 10 bases. The germline V gene encodes CDR1 PRHDT and CDR2 FYEKMQ (reference sequence). This CDR3 has 15 residues. J lost 6 bases, V lost 5 bases, and 10 bases had no gene match. The CDR3, as DNA: TGTGCCAGCAGCAACCGGGACAGGGGTTTCAGCGAGCAGTACTTC. Translation gives CASSNRDRGFSEQYF.

The chain is built from TRBV3-1 (or the pseudogene TRBV3-2) and TRBJ2-3; D is possibly TRBD1 (5 bases). This CDR3 contains 13 residues. Trimming took off 0 bases at V and 13 bases at J, with 14 bases between the two ends. Per the germline V gene, CDR1 is LGHDT and CDR2 is YNNKEL (reference sequence). The CDR3 is CASSQDPGKPKYF. The CDR3 coding sequence is TGTGCCAGCAGCCAAGATCCAGGGAAACCAAAGTATTTT.

The rearrangement joins TRBV28 to TRBJ1-3, with TRBD1 matching 12 bases. V trimming: 4 bases; J trimming: 3 bases; junction bases outside the gene matches: 7. This CDR3 region has 17 residues. CDR1 and CDR2 from the germline V gene are MDHEN and SYDVKM. DNA of the CDR3: TGTGCCAGCAGTTCGACCGGGACAGGGGGCCTTGGAAACACCATATATTTT. This sequence encodes CASSSTGTGGLGNTIYF.

Here the CDR3 reads CASEGDPTYEQYF. The CDR3 DNA follows: TGTGCCAGCGAGGGGGACCCGACATACGAGCAGTACTTC. The chain carries TRBV6-5 and TRBJ2-7; D may be TRBD1 (6 bases). V was trimmed by 8 bases and J by 4 bases, leaving 15 bases between them. Germline V gene sequence: CDR1 MNHEY, CDR2 SVGAGI. This CDR3 is built from 13 residues.

This chain connects TRBV9 to TRBJ2-3; 7 positions agree with TRBD2. Unmatched junction bases numbered 4, after V lost 1 base and J lost 5 bases. The CDR3 sequence is 14 residues long. CDR1 and CDR2 (germline): SGDLS, YYNGEE. In DNA, the CDR3 is TGTGCCAGCAGCGTAAGTGGGAGGGAAGATACGCAGTATTTT. This encodes CASSVSGREDTQYF.

V gene TRBV27 combines with J gene TRBJ1-6; unclear D gene. Per the germline V gene, CDR1 is MNHEY and CDR2 is SMNVEV (reference sequence). The CDR3 is made up of 14 amino acids. Trimming stripped 4 bases from V and 4 bases from J, with 8 bases between. In nucleotides, the CDR3 is TGTGCCAGCAGTTGGGGAGGATATAATTCACCCCTCCACTTT. It translates to CASSWGGYNSPLHF.

The sample holds a few counts of this clone. This sequence joins TRBV5-1 and TRBJ1-1; D is unresolved. Trimming took 4 bases from V and 11 from J, leaving 15 bases between them. The CDR3 is made up of 12 amino acids. The V gene's germline CDR1 is SGHRS and CDR2 YFSETQ. The CDR3 is CASSPEPPFAFF. For the CDR3, the DNA is TGCGCCAGCAGCCCCGAGCCACCTTTTGCTTTCTTT.

This clone has only one observation. The CDR3 sequence: CASSLGLLNTEAFF. For the CDR3, the DNA is TGTGCCAGCAGCTTGGGACTCCTGAACACTGAAGCTTTCTTT. The chain recombines TRBV11-1 with TRBJ1-1; perhaps TRBD1 as D (5 bases). V was cut by 3 bases and J by 0 bases, with 8 bases left in between. Germline CDR1 reads SGHAT; CDR2 reads FQDESV (reference sequence). CDR3 size: 14 residues.